This TCR beta chain was sequenced for a study of blood T cell repertoires in COVID-19. Assay: immunoSEQ multiplex PCR; the TCRdb copy retains only in-frame clones and omits some. The data contain around 220,000 clones, about 83% of them singletons. This CDR3 has 15 amino acids. CDR1 is KGHSH, CDR2 LQKENI, per germline. V shed 0 bases and J shed 4 bases, with 10 bases lying between them. Sequenced material: PBMCs or T cells enriched from blood (not recorded which). The chain recombines TRBV18 with TRBJ1-3, with a tentative D call TRBD1 (5 bases). This receptor was obtained from a woman aged 40 to 50 who had recovered from COVID-19. The CDR3 nucleotides read TGTGCCAGCTCACCACCGGGGCGATCAGGAAACACCATATATTTT. It translates to CASSPPGRSGNTIYF.